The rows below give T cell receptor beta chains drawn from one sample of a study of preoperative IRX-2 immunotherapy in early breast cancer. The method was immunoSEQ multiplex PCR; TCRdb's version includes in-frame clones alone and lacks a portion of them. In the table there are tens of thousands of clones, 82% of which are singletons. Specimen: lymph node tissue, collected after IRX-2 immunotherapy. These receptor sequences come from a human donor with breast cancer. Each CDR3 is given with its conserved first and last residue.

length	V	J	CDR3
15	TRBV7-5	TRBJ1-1	CASSLVAGMRTEAFF
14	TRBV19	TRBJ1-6	CASRRTGDNSPLHF
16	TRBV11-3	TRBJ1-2	CASSPQFSGNNYGYTF
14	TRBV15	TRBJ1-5	CATSPRDSNQPQHF
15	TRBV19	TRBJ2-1	CATRQWGVVGDEQFF
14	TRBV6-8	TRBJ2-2	CASRSGGLTGELFF
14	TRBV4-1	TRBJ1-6	CASSLDRLNSPLHF
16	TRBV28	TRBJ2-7	CASSYNVRDRTYEQYF
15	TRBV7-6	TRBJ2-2	CASSQDRGDTGELFF
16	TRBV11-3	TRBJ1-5	CASSVGGGYSNQPQHF
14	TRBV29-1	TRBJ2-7	CSVELGGNPYEQYF
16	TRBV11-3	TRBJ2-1	CASSPGTGTPYNEQFF
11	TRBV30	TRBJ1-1	CAWSGGREAFF
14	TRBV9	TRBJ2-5	CASSVGVHEETQYF
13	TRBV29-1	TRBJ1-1	CSVERDPNTEAFF
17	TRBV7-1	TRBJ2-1	CASSLGLPGTGNNEQFF